This T cell receptor (beta chain) was retrieved from a study of CD8+ T cells in alopecia areata (dated by TCRdb to between 2017 and 2018). Turning to the overall study: Treated patients were enrolled in an open-label pilot trial of oral tofacitinib, 5 to 10 mg twice daily, for moderate-to-severe alopecia areata. Patients received tofacitinib for 6 to 18 months and were then followed off drug for 6 months to check for delayed response and recurrence. In both human patients and the C3H/HeJ mouse model, the study applied high-throughput TCRbeta sequencing to look at T cell clonal expansion in alopecia areata. Scalp tissue and sorted CD4+ and CD8+ peripheral blood T cells from patchy and totalis/universalis alopecia areata patients and from healthy controls were covered by human TCRbeta sequencing. Patients on tofacitinib were biopsied at baseline and after 4 and 24 weeks of treatment, and several of the patients also had a later scalp biopsy. Clonality in the scalp was compared among normal scalp (n=4), patchy alopecia areata scalp (n=8), and alopecia totalis/universalis scalp (n=8). RNA came from the PAXgene miRNA kit for fixed scalp, the miRNeasy kit for PBMCs, and the RNeasy kit for mouse skin. Amplification of TCRbeta CDR3 regions was done by immunoSEQ multiplex PCR using 35 Vbeta forward primers and 13 Jbeta reverse primers.

The sample's time point label, in plain terms: baseline before oral tofacitinib. Lesional scalp punch biopsies and peripheral blood were collected from alopecia areata patients. After PBMCs were isolated by density centrifugation and stained for CD3, CD4 and CD8, a FACSAria was used to sort CD4+ and CD8+ T cells. This clone was detected only a few times. Its antigen is currently not known. Base qualities were left out, and no much larger clone turns up one base away. Library construction relied on the immunoSEQ multiplex PCR assay. RNA was extracted from all samples and reverse transcribed into cDNA as template for TCR sequencing. First-strand cDNA was synthesized with SuperScript III using a 2:1 mix of oligo-dT and random hexamers. A synthetic immune receptor repertoire was used to gauge amplification bias, and whatever bias remained was removed computationally. Concerning the study's data processing: Raw reads were preprocessed to remove errors, and CDR3 was defined by IMGT conventions from the conserved cysteine to phenylalanine. Clonality was computed by normalizing Shannon entropy by log2 of the number of productive unique TCRs and subtracting the result from 1. CD4 or CD8 identity of scalp clones was inferred by cross-referencing scalp TCRbeta sequences with sorted blood CD4 and CD8 repertoires. TCRdb limited this immuneACCESS table to in-frame rearrangements with V and J called. A share of clones is missing; checked studies link under half to unresolved V genes, and the rest is unexplained. V and J calls and clone size come straight from that table; D and trimming were deduced from the DNA. The table for this sample lists about 130,000 clones; around 60% of them were counted only once. Together, the top ten hold around 6.6% of the sample.

What the work shows at the level of the full study, not this receptor alone: Higher clonality and more expanded CD8+ clones were observed in lesional scalp than in normal scalp, particularly in alopecia totalis/universalis, a finding suggestive of antigenic drive. Shared TCR sequences between patients were less evident than in mice, which may be partly attributable to HLA diversity in the patient population. Unlike mouse skin, which is dominated by gammadelta T cells, normal human skin has resident alphabeta T cells that are also sequenced, and this complicates analysis of the scalp TCR repertoire.

Here the sequenced sample was CD4+ T cells sorted from blood, taken at week 0. The receptor was derived from a human donor with alopecia areata.

The DNA is TGTGCCACCAGCAGAGACCCGGCCGGCGAGCAGTACTTC. It codes for CATSRDPAGEQYF. The rearrangement joined TRBV15 to TRBJ2-7; no D segment can be confidently identified. The CDR1 and CDR2 encoded by the germline V gene (reference sequence) are LNHNV and YYDKDF. V is clipped by 0 bases and J by 6 bases, and the sequence between their germline boundaries is 9 bases long. Including cysteine and phenylalanine, the CDR3 has 13 amino acids. This entry keeps only the CDR3 DNA: 39 bases, framed from base 1.